These 29 T cell receptor beta chains were sequenced from one sample in a study of shared clonotypes between healthy human individuals. TCRdb's copy holds only in-frame clones and misses some; the assay was immunoSEQ multiplex PCR. This sample has about 2.4 million clones; 93% occur once, and the top ten carry 0.35% to 0.45%. Source material: naive CD4+ T cells from PBMCs. Subset defined: CD45RA+ positively selected. These receptors all stem from a man in his late teens or twenties in good health. Some clones in this sample may be carry-over from other donors' samples.

This chain uses TRBV6-5 with TRBJ1-5; 7 nucleotides align to TRBD1. This CDR3 has 13 amino acids. Per germline, CDR1 MNHEY and CDR2 SVGAGI. V lost 6 bases, J lost 6 bases, and 5 bases stayed unmatched. The CDR3 DNA reads as TGTGCCAGCAGCCGACAGGGCGTTCAGCCCCAGCATTTT. As protein: CASSRQGVQPQHF.

This chain connects TRBV6-5 to TRBJ1-2; D perhaps matches TRBD1 (5 bases). The CDR3 sequence is 14 residues long. Germline V gene data show CDR1 as MNHEY and CDR2 as SVGAGI. Trimming pared 6 bases from V and 4 bases from J, leaving 15 bases between. CDR3 DNA sequence: TGTGCCAGCAGCCTGTACGGGGCCGGCTATGGCTACACCTTC. Its translation is CASSLYGAGYGYTF.

This chain connects TRBV5-1 to TRBJ2-5; 16 positions agree with TRBD2. CDR1 is SGHRS, CDR2 YFSETQ, per germline. J was trimmed by 2 bases and V by 6 bases; bases with no gene match: 10. The CDR3 runs 18 residues. The CDR3 region is CASNRSGTSGRGQETQYF. The CDR3 region has the DNA TGCGCCAGCAACCGTTCCGGGACTAGCGGGAGGGGGCAAGAGACCCAGTACTTC.

CDR3 residues: CASSRTTQETQYF. In nucleotides, the CDR3 is TGTGCCAGCAGCCGGACTACCCAAGAGACCCAGTACTTC. The rearrangement uses TRBV7-3 and TRBJ2-5; D may be TRBD2 (6 bases). Germline V gives CDR1 SGHTA, CDR2 FQGTGA. Deletions cut 5 bases from V and 1 base from J, with 8 bases between. This CDR3 spans 13 amino acids. The whole variable domain, remainder taken from reference TRBV7-3 and TRBJ2-5, is GAGVSQTPSNKVTEKGKYVELRCDPISGHTALYWYRQSLGQGPEFLIYFQGTGAADDSGLPNDRFFAVRPEGSVSTLKIQRTERGDSAVYLCASSRTTQETQYFGPGTRLLVL.

The chain links TRBV6-5 to TRBJ2-7; TRBD2 is a possible D gene (6 bases). The CDR3 extends over 14 amino acids. From germline, CDR1 is MNHEY and CDR2 SVGAGI. The V and J ends lost 4 bases and 3 bases respectively, with 13 bases between them. The CDR3 spells CASSSVSGSYEQYF. CDR3 coding DNA: TGTGCCAGCAGTTCAGTCTCCGGGAGCTACGAGCAGTACTTC.

The chain recombines TRBV18 with TRBJ2-7; 14 positions agree with TRBD2. Trimming at V came to 3 bases and at J to 7 bases, leaving 5 bases not matched to a gene. The CDR3 loop spans 15 amino acids. Germline V lookup: CDR1 KGHSH, CDR2 LQKENI. CDR3: CASSPGLAGVEEQYF. The CDR3 nucleotides are TGTGCCAGCTCACCGGGACTAGCGGGAGTGGAAGAGCAGTACTTC.

J is TRBJ2-1 and V is TRBV4-1; D remains unclear. The germline V gene has CDR1 MGHRA and CDR2 YSYEKL. V gave up 1 base and J gave up 7 bases, with 17 bases separating them. This CDR3 comprises 16 residues. CDR3 coding DNA: TGCGCCAGCAGCCAAGGGTTCTTAGGCGAGGCTAATGAGCAGTTCTTC. It is translated as CASSQGFLGEANEQFF.

The chain joins TRBV7-2 to TRBJ2-7; 8 bases are a match to TRBD1. The CDR3 runs to 15 residues. Germline V gene data show CDR1 as SGHTA and CDR2 as FQGNSA. The junction had 11 bases not matched to a gene; V was cut back by 4 bases and J by 6 bases. CDR3 DNA sequence: TGTGCCAGCAGCTCCCAGGACAGGGTCGGGGGCGAGCAGTACTTC. Protein product: CASSSQDRVGGEQYF.

The chain is built from TRBV11-2 and TRBJ1-4, with 9 positions matching TRBD1. The CDR3 consists of 17 residues. CDR1 is SGHAT and CDR2 is FQNNGV in the germline V gene. J lost 6 bases, V lost 7 bases, and 15 bases had no gene match. As DNA, the CDR3 is TGTGCCAGCACCTTTAAACAGGGGGCATACTTGGATGAAAAACTGTTTTTT. Its translation is CASTFKQGAYLDEKLFF.

A single count supports this clone. The chain employs TRBV7-2 and TRBJ2-7; 11 bases match TRBD2. The V gene's germline CDR1 is SGHTA and CDR2 FQGNSA. Trimming cost V 3 bases and J 2 bases; bases outside gene matches: 3. The CDR3 is 15 amino acids. This CDR3 is CASSLGLAETYEQYF. The CDR3 coding sequence is TGTGCCAGCAGCTTGGGACTAGCGGAGACCTACGAGCAGTACTTC. The full variable domain, with the rest looked up from reference TRBV7-2 and TRBJ2-7, is GAGVSQSPSNKVTEKGKDVELRCDPISGHTALYWYRQSLGQGLEFLIYFQGNSAPDKSGLPSDRFSAERTGGSVSTLTIQRTQQEDSAVYLCASSLGLAETYEQYFGPGTRLTVT.

The V call is TRBV18, the J call TRBJ2-3, with a possible D match to TRBD2 (5 bases). The V and J ends lost 0 bases and 7 bases respectively, with 11 bases between them. Per the germline V gene, CDR1 is KGHSH and CDR2 is LQKENI. This CDR3 has 14 amino acids. The CDR3 loop is CASSPPSSGHTQYF. The DNA for the CDR3 is TGTGCCAGCTCACCACCGTCGAGCGGACATACGCAGTATTTT.

This chain joins TRBV28 and TRBJ2-1; D remains ambiguous. The CDR3 covers 15 residues. CDR1 and CDR2 from the germline V gene are MDHEN and SYDVKM. Trimming removed 6 bases from V and 10 bases from J, with 22 bases in between. As DNA, the CDR3 is TGTGCCAGCAGCCCTACCGACTCAGCCGAGGCCGAGCAGTTCTTC. Its translation is CASSPTDSAEAEQFF.

The V call is TRBV30, the J call TRBJ1-2; D is undetermined. The CDR3 is 15 amino acids. Looked up from germline, CDR1 is GTSNPN and CDR2 is SVGIG (reference sequence). V was cut by 1 base and J by 1 base, with 13 bases left in between. For the CDR3, the DNA is TGTGCCTGGAGTGCTCCGGGCCCCCTTAACTATGGCTACACCTTC. Amino acids: CAWSAPGPLNYGYTF.

The chain combines TRBV4-1 with TRBJ2-1; no reliable D call. CDR1 is MGHRA and CDR2 is YSYEKL in the germline V gene. V was clipped by 1 base and J by 5 bases, with 9 bases between them. The CDR3 is 14 residues long. CDR3 protein: CASSQVRSDNEQFF. CDR3 coding DNA: TGCGCCAGCAGCCAAGTTCGTTCAGACAATGAGCAGTTCTTC.

V is TRBV4-1 and J is TRBJ2-1, with 8 bases identical to TRBD2. Germline V gives CDR1 MGHRA, CDR2 YSYEKL. V shed 4 bases and J 7 bases; nucleotides not matched to a gene: 12. The CDR3 loop spans 16 amino acids. The CDR3 is CASSRKGTSGSNEQFF. In DNA, the CDR3 is TGCGCCAGCAGCCGAAAAGGAACTAGCGGCTCTAATGAGCAGTTCTTC.

This chain connects TRBV5-1 to TRBJ2-7; D remains unclear. The CDR3 has 16 amino acids. The V gene lost 6 bases and the J gene lost 0 bases, with 19 bases spanning the gap. Germline assignment: CDR1 SGHRS and CDR2 YFSETQ. The CDR3 bases are TGCGCCAGCAACTTTTCTCCGAGCGAGTACTCCTACGAGCAGTACTTC. This encodes CASNFSPSEYSYEQYF.

The count of this clone is one. The gene calls are TRBV7-2 and TRBJ2-7; tentatively, D is TRBD2 (5 bases). The CDR3 has 14 amino acids. CDR1 is SGHTA, CDR2 FQGNSA, per germline. The V end was cut by 5 bases, the J end by 3 bases, with 14 bases between. The CDR3 coding sequence is TGTGCCAGCAGCACACCCCCGAGCGGCTACGAGCAGTACTTC. Translated: CASSTPPSGYEQYF.

The rearrangement links TRBV6-6 to TRBJ1-2, with a tentative D call TRBD1 (6 bases). The CDR3 contains 14 residues. Trimming took off 6 bases at V and 4 bases at J, with 15 bases between the two ends. CDR1 is MNHNY, CDR2 SVGAGI, per germline (reference sequence). CDR3 sequence reads: CASRYNTGPYGYTF. The CDR3 DNA follows: TGTGCCAGCAGATATAACACAGGGCCCTATGGCTACACCTTC.

This chain joins TRBV18 and TRBJ2-7; tentative D call: TRBD1 (5 bases). Looked up from germline, CDR1 is KGHSH and CDR2 is LQKENI. V lost 3 bases and J 1 base, leaving 13 bases between the germline ends. The CDR3 runs 15 residues. CDR3 sequence (DNA): TGTGCCAGCTCACCTGACAGCCTTCCTTCCTACGAGCAGTACTTC. Translating gives CASSPDSLPSYEQYF.

The chain's CDR3 is CASSYSFRDSQTQYF. CDR3 bases: TGTGCCAGCAGTTACTCATTCCGGGACTCTCAGACCCAGTACTTC. This chain joins TRBV6-6 and TRBJ2-5; a weak D match, TRBD2 (6 bases). Trimming removed 0 bases from V and 6 bases from J, with 14 bases in between. Germline assignment: CDR1 MNHNY and CDR2 SVGAGI (reference sequence). The CDR3 has 15 residues.

This chain links TRBV5-1 with TRBJ2-3; TRBD2 is a possible D gene (6 bases). The CDR3 spans 14 residues. Germline CDR1 is SGHRS and CDR2 is YFSETQ. V dropped 4 bases and J dropped 7 bases, with 16 bases sitting between them. The DNA of the CDR3 is TGCGCCAGCAGCCTTTCCGGAGGGGCATATACGCAGTATTTT. Protein sequence: CASSLSGGAYTQYF.

This rearrangement joins TRBV19 to TRBJ1-1; no definite D call. The CDR3 spans 13 residues. The germline V gene has CDR1 LNHDA and CDR2 SQIVND (reference sequence). The V and J ends lost 3 bases and 7 bases respectively, with 12 bases between them. CDR3 sequence: CASSIGPTREAFF. The DNA of the CDR3 is TGTGCCAGTAGTATCGGCCCTACCCGTGAAGCTTTCTTT. Drawing the rest from reference TRBV19 and TRBJ1-1, the complete variable domain is DGGITQSPKYLFRKEGQNVTLSCEQNLNHDAMYWYRQDPGQGLRLIYYSQIVNDFQKGDIAEGYSVSREKKESFPLTVTSAQKNPTAFYLCASSIGPTREAFFGQGTRLTVV.

V gene TRBV19 combines with J gene TRBJ1-4; D perhaps matches TRBD1 (5 bases). In germline, CDR1 is LNHDA, CDR2 SQIVND (reference sequence). With 4 bases removed from V and 7 bases from J, the gap between germline ends came to 22 bases. This CDR3 spans 17 amino acids. This CDR3 reads CASSSILAAGVGEKLFF. The CDR3 bases are TGTGCCAGTAGTAGTATTTTGGCTGCGGGGGTTGGTGAAAAACTGTTTTTT.

V usage is TRBV2 and J usage is TRBJ2-5, with 7 bases aligning to TRBD1. Per germline, CDR1 SNHLY and CDR2 FYNNEI. CDR3 length equals 13 residues. With 6 bases clipped from V and 3 bases from J, the junction kept 4 bases outside the gene matches. The CDR3 loop is CASSLGQEETQYF. CDR3 nucleotide sequence: TGTGCCAGCAGCCTAGGACAGGAAGAGACCCAGTACTTC.

This CDR3 reads CASREVVTPYEQYF. DNA of the CDR3: TGTGCCAGCCGCGAGGTGGTCACCCCCTACGAGCAGTACTTC. The gene calls are TRBV28 and TRBJ2-7; D gene unclear. V was clipped by 8 bases and J by 2 bases, with 16 bases between them. CDR1 and CDR2 (germline): MDHEN, SYDVKM. The CDR3 runs 14 residues.

This sequence joins TRBV7-9 and TRBJ1-3, with D unclear. The germline V gene encodes CDR1 SEHNR and CDR2 FQNEAQ (reference sequence). Deletions cut 7 bases from V and 2 bases from J, with 18 bases between. The CDR3 consists of 16 residues. CDR3 bases: TGTGCCAGCATCAAACTTAAGGGAGTCCCTGGAAACACCATATATTTT. Amino acid sequence: CASIKLKGVPGNTIYF. The variable domain in full, completed from reference TRBV7-9 and TRBJ1-3, reads DTGVSQNPRHKITKRGQNVTFRCDPISEHNRLYWYRQTLGQGPEFLTYFQNEAQLEKSRLLSDRFSAERPKGSFSTLEIQRTEQGDSAMYLCASIKLKGVPGNTIYFGEGSWLTVV.

The chain links TRBV9 to TRBJ2-7, with D hard to call. In germline, CDR1 is SGDLS, CDR2 YYNGEE. This CDR3 is built from 12 residues. Trimming left V 0 bases short and J 5 bases short, with 6 bases between. The CDR3 DNA sequence: TGTGCCAGCAGCGTAGGTACCCACGAGCAGTACTTC. Translated, it gives CASSVGTHEQYF.

The chain uses TRBV7-8 and TRBJ2-1; TRBD2 matches at 7 bases. CDR3 length equals 13 residues. Germline CDR1 is SGHVS and CDR2 is FQNEAQ. J was trimmed by 10 bases and V by 6 bases; bases with no gene match: 9. The CDR3 loop is CASSRLAGLEQFF. The DNA for the CDR3 is TGTGCCAGCAGTCGGTTAGCGGGTTTAGAGCAGTTCTTC.

V gene TRBV7-2 combines with J gene TRBJ2-1; TRBD1 matches at 11 bases. The V segment lost 5 bases and the J segment 4 bases; nucleotides outside the gene matches: 7. CDR1 SGHTA and CDR2 FQGNSA come from the germline V gene. CDR3 length equals 16 residues. CDR3 nucleotide sequence: TGTGCCAGCAGCCAAACCGGGACAGGGGGTTACAATGAGCAGTTCTTC. Its translation is CASSQTGTGGYNEQFF.